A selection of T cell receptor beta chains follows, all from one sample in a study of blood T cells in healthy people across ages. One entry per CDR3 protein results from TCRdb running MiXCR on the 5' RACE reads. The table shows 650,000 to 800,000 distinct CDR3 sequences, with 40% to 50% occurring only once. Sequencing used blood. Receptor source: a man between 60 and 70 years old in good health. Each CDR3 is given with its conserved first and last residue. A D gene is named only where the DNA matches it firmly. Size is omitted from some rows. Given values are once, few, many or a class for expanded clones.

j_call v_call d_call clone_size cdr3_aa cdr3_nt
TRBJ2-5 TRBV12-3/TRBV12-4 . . CASSLTGRGIETQYF TGTGCCAGCAGTTTAACCGGGAGAGGGATTGAGACCCAGTACTTC
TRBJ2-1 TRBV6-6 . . CASRGGGRGAYDEQFF TGTGCCAGCAGAGGGGGGGGCCGAGGGGCTTACGATGAGCAGTTCTTC
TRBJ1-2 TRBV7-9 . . CASSLVQYYDYTF TGTGCCAGCAGCTTAGTGCAGTACTATGACTACACCTTC
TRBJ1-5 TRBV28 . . CASRRGNQPQHF TGTGCCAGCCGAAGGGGCAATCAGCCCCAGCATTTT
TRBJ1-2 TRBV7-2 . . CASSPLGGRYGYTF TGTGCCAGCAGCCCATTGGGGGGTCGCTATGGCTACACCTTC
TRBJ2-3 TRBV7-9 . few CASSLATPTSTDTQYF TGTGCCAGCAGCTTAGCTACCCCGACTAGCACAGATACGCAGTATTTT
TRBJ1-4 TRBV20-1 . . CSARDAGAENEKLFF TGCAGTGCTAGAGATGCCGGGGCAGAGAATGAAAAACTGTTTTTT
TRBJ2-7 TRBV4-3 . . CARSQDNGGVSCEQYF TGCGCCCGCAGCCAAGATAACGGGGGCGTCTCCTGCGAGCAGTACTTC
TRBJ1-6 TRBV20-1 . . CSATETWDSPLHF TGCAGTGCTACCGAGACATGGGATTCACCCCTCCACTTT
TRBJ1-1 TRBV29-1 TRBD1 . CSADPGQGTEAFF TGCAGCGCCGACCCGGGACAGGGAACTGAAGCTTTCTTT
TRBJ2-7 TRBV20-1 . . CSARGVKGATSGEQYF TGCAGTGCTAGAGGAGTTAAAGGAGCCACCAGTGGGGAGCAGTACTTC
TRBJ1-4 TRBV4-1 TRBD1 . CASSPPDRGNNEKLFF TGCGCCAGCAGCCCTCCGGACAGGGGGAATAATGAAAAACTGTTTTTT
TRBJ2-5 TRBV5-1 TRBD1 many CASSPDRVGQETQYF TGCGCCAGCAGCCCCGACAGGGTGGGTCAAGAGACCCAGTACTTC
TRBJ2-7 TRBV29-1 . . CSVVWRESYEQYF TGCAGCGTTGTATGGAGAGAGTCCTACGAGCAGTACTTC
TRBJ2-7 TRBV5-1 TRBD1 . CASSRQGGEQYF TGCGCCAGCAGCCGACAGGGCGGCGAGCAGTACTTC
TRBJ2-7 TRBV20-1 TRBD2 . CSAIAGGSSYVQYF TGCAGTGCTATCGCGGGCGGGAGCTCCTACGTGCAGTACTTC
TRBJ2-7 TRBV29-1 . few CSVEAGVSYEQYF TGCAGCGTTGAGGCAGGCGTCTCCTACGAGCAGTACTTC
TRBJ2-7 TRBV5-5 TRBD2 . CASKPGTTYEQYF TGTGCCAGCAAGCCCGGGACTACCTACGAGCAGTATTTC
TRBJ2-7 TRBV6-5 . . CASSYYGGSYEQYF TGTGCCAGCAGTTACTACGGGGGCTCCTACGAGCAGTACTTC
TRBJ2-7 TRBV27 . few CARNAGGDYEQYF TGTGCCAGAAACGCAGGGGGGGACTACGAGCAGTACTTC
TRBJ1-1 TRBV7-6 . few CASSPGGGSNTEAFF TGTGCCAGCAGCCCAGGAGGAGGGAGCAACACTGAAGCTTTCTTT
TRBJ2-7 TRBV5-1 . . CASSVVSSYEQYF TGCGCCAGCAGCGTGGTCAGCTCCTACGAGCAGTACTTC
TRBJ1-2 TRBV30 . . CAWTGLRGYTF TGTGCCTGGACAGGGTTGCGTGGCTACACCTTC
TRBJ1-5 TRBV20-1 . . CSASRVPQPQHF TGCAGTGCTAGCCGGGTCCCTCAGCCCCAGCATTTT
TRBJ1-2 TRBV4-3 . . CASSQGEVAGTNYGYTF TGCGCCAGCAGCCAAGGAGAGGTCGCGGGGACTAACTATGGCTACACCTTC
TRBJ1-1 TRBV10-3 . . CAISDEVQNTEAFF TGTGCCATCAGTGACGAAGTCCAGAACACTGAAGCTTTCTTT
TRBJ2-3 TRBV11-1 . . CASSSGLRDTQYF TGTGCCAGCAGCAGTGGACTAAGAGATACGCAGTATTTT
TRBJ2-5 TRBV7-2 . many CASSLLWGQQETQYF TGTGCCAGCAGCTTACTCTGGGGGCAGCAAGAGACCCAGTACTTC
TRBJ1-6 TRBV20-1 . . CSARDLVGRMGNSPLHF TGCAGTGCTAGAGATCTCGTAGGTCGTATGGGGAATTCACCCCTCCACTTT
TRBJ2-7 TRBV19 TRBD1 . CASSSRGTGGSYEQYF TGTGCCAGTAGTTCCCGTGGGACAGGCGGGTCCTACGAGCAGTACTTC
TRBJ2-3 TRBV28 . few CASSPDSSGTDTQYF TGTGCCAGCAGCCCCGATAGCAGCGGCACAGATACGCAGTATTTT
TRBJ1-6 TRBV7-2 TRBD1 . CASRQQGTGSPLHF TGTGCCAGCAGACAACAGGGGACTGGCTCACCCCTCCACTTT
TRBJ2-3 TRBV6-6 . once CASRPTTDTQYF TGTGCCAGCAGACCAACCACAGATACGCAGTATTTT
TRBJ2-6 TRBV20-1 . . CSALRGSGANVLTF TGCAGTGCTCTAAGGGGCTCTGGGGCCAACGTCCTGACTTTC
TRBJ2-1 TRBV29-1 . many CSAGQASVWSNEQFF TGCAGCGCAGGTCAAGCTAGCGTCTGGTCCAATGAGCAGTTCTTC
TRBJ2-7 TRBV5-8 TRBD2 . CASSLPVGLAGAYEQYF TGTGCCAGCAGCCTTCCTGTGGGGCTAGCGGGAGCCTACGAGCAGTACTTC
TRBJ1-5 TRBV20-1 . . CSARVSGGRGNQPQHF TGCAGTGCTAGAGTCTCCGGGGGCAGGGGCAATCAGCCCCAGCATTTT
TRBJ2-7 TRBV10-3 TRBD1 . CAIGSDRNSYEQYF TGTGCCATCGGCTCGGACAGGAACTCCTACGAGCAGTACTTC
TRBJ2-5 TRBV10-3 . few CAISELVGIGQQETQYF TGTGCCATCAGTGAACTGGTTGGTATAGGACAGCAAGAGACCCAGTACTTC
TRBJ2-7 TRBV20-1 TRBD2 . CSAQTSGGLYEQYF TGCAGTGCCCAGACTAGCGGGGGCCTATACGAGCAGTACTTC
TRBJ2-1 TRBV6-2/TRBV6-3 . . CASSYGGSEQFF TGTGCCAGCAGTTACGGGGGCAGTGAGCAGTTCTTC
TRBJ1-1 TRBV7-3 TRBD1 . CASSSLPGQGAEAFF TGTGCCAGCAGCTCGTTACCGGGACAGGGTGCTGAAGCTTTCTTT
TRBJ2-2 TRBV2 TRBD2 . CATIRLAANTGELFF TGTGCCACCATTCGACTAGCGGCGAACACCGGGGAGCTGTTTTTT
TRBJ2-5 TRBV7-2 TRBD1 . CASSYSGTGLETQYF TGTGCCAGCAGCTATTCCGGGACAGGGTTAGAGACCCAGTACTTC
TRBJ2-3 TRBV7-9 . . CASSLVAVGTDTQYF TGTGCCAGCAGCTTGGTTGCAGTAGGCACAGATACGCAGTATTTT
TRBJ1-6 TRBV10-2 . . CASRNSYNSPLHF TGCGCCAGCAGGAACAGTTATAATTCACCCCTCCACTTT
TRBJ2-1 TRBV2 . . CASSAGGAYNEQFF TGTGCCAGCAGTGCAGGGGGGGCGTACAATGAGCAGTTCTTC
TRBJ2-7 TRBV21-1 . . CASPTAHEQYF TGTGCCAGCCCGACAGCGCACGAGCAGTACTTC
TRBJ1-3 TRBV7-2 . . CASSLAGASGNTIYF TGTGCCAGCAGCTTAGCGGGCGCCTCTGGAAACACCATATATTTT
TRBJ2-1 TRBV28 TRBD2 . CASSSHPSGRYNEQFF TGTGCCAGCAGTTCCCATCCTAGCGGGAGGTACAATGAGCAGTTCTTC
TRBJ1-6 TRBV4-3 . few CASSHEGWQGQNSPLHF TGCGCCAGCAGCCACGAGGGGTGGCAGGGACAAAATTCACCCCTCCACTTT
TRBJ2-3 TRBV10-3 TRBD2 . CAISYGGSTDTQYF TGTGCCATCAGTTACGGGGGGAGCACAGATACGCAGTATTTT
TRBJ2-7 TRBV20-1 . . CRATSIGSAYEQYF TGCAGGGCCACTAGCATCGGATCCGCCTACGAGCAGTACTTC